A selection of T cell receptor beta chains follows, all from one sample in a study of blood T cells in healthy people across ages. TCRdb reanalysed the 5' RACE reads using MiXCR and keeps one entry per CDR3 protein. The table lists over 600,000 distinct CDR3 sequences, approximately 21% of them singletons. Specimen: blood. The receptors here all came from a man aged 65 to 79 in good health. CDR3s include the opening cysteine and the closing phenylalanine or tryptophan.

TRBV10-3,CAISDGGSLGETQYF
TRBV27,CASSARGSGANVLTF
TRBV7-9,CASSQLEGDTYYGYTF
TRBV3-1,CASSQATDNEQFF
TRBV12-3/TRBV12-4,CASSLAGGGNTQYF
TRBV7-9,CASSRTTENIQYF
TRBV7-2,CASSTSLGVEGYTF
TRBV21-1,CASSKARQGSYEQYF
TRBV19,CASSPGQSHNEQFF
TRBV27,CASSTQRESTDTQYF
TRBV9,CASNKAGLAGRKETQYF
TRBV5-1,CASTLQGGAETEAFF
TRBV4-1,CASSQGGHLAKNIQYF
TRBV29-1,CSAGLPDEKPFF
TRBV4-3,CTSTLRSISTNEKLFF
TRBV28,CASPSTGKRRRETQYF
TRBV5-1,CASSLTAENTEAFF
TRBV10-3,CAISGGVSYEQYF
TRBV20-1,CSAAHPGGPATNEKLFF
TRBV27,CASSPRDTAGTDTQYF
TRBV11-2,CASSLWVNGKLFF
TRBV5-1,CASSTGRTQETQYF
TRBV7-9,CASSFVGRPGTDTQYF
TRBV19,CASRRGAENNSPLHF
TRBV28,CASRPGSLSGANVLTF
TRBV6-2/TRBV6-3,CATGGSYNEQFF
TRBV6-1,CASSEGSGPNTGELFF
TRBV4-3,CASSQEQGRADTQYF
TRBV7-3,CASSLMDGTGDNEQFF
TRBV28,CASSEPGGRGSEKLFF
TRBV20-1,CSARPGSETQYF
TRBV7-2,CASSARDSLFNNSPLHF
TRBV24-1,CATSDLQSGAKETQYF
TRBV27,CASSLSLGQTYNEQFF
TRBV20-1,CSARPPRQKVSYNEQFF
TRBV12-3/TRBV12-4,CASSLSGSYGYTF